The 29 T cell receptor beta chains reported below all come from one sample, sequenced in a study of shared clonotypes between healthy human individuals. The table came from immunoSEQ multiplex PCR; TCRdb's copy has only in-frame clones and leaves some out. The table includes approximately 2,000,000 clones, approximately 90% detected once. The sequencing sample was made of naive CD4+ T cells from PBMCs. The subset here: CD45RA+ positively selected. These receptors all come from a man younger than 30 in good health. Some clones in this sample may be carry-over from other donors' samples.

This clone was counted once. The chain carries TRBV28 and TRBJ1-2; TRBD1 aligns across 8 bases. Germline V CDR1 and CDR2: MDHEN, SYDVKM. With 5 bases clipped from V and 8 bases from J, the junction kept 4 bases outside the gene matches. This CDR3 region has 12 residues. The CDR3 coding sequence is TGTGCCAGCAGTCCGACAGGGGAGGGCTACACCTTC. Its protein product is CASSPTGEGYTF.

The chain recombines TRBV5-1 with TRBJ2-5, with a possible D match to TRBD1 (6 bases). The CDR3 length is 17 residues. The germline gives CDR1 SGHRS, CDR2 YFSETQ. Deletions cut 5 bases from V and 0 bases from J, with 20 bases between. In DNA, the CDR3 is TGCGCCAGCAGTCACCCAAAAATGAGGGGGTACCAAGAGACCCAGTACTTC. Translation gives CASSHPKMRGYQETQYF. Complete variable domain (other parts from reference TRBV5-1 and TRBJ2-5): KAGVTQTPRYLIKTRGQQVTLSCSPISGHRSVSWYQQTPGQGLQFLFEYFSETQRNKGNFPGRFSGRQFSNSRSEMNVSTLELGDSALYLCASSHPKMRGYQETQYFGPGTRLLVL.

The chain joins TRBV15 to TRBJ2-5; D gene uncertain. Trimming left V 0 bases short and J 2 bases short, with 10 bases between. This CDR3 contains 15 residues. Per the germline V gene, CDR1 is LNHNV and CDR2 is YYDKDF (reference sequence). This CDR3 reads CATSRDIVTQETQYF. The CDR3 region has the DNA TGTGCCACCAGCAGAGATATAGTTACTCAAGAGACCCAGTACTTC.

The chain couples TRBV2 to TRBJ2-4; no reliable D call. The germline V gene has CDR1 SNHLY and CDR2 FYNNEI. The V end lost 3 bases, the J end lost 8 bases, and 8 bases lay between the germline ends. This CDR3 spans 12 amino acids. The chain's CDR3 is CASSDIDDIQYF. In DNA, the CDR3 is TGTGCCAGCAGTGATATAGACGACATTCAGTACTTC.

The rearrangement links TRBV11-2 to TRBJ1-4; 7 bases are a match to TRBD1. The CDR3 length is 15 residues. Germline V gene sequence: CDR1 SGHAT, CDR2 FQNNGV. J was trimmed by 3 bases and V by 4 bases; bases with no gene match: 5. The CDR3 bases are TGTGCCAGCAGCTCTCCGGGACAGCCTAATGAAAAACTGTTTTTT. Its translation is CASSSPGQPNEKLFF.

The CDR3 bases are TGTGCCAGCAGACTACTAACTAGCCCCGGGGAGCTGTTTTTT. It codes for CASRLLTSPGELFF. V is TRBV2 and J is TRBJ2-2; perhaps TRBD2 as D (6 bases). V was shortened by 6 bases and J by 6 bases, with 14 bases between the two germline ends. The V gene's germline CDR1 is SNHLY and CDR2 FYNNEI. CDR3 length: 14 residues.

This clone was seen just once. The chain links TRBV27 to TRBJ1-1, with D possibly matching TRBD1 (5 bases). Germline V gene data show CDR1 as MNHEY and CDR2 as SMNVEV (reference sequence). With 11 bases removed from V and 0 bases from J, the gap between germline ends came to 13 bases. CDR3 length: 13 amino acids. CDR3 nucleotide sequence: TGTGCCCAACCCGGGGGTATGAACACTGAAGCTTTCTTT. Translating gives CAQPGGMNTEAFF.

The chain links TRBV7-9 to TRBJ1-1; TRBD1 is a possible D gene (6 bases). The length of the CDR3 is 15 residues. Looked up from germline, CDR1 is SEHNR and CDR2 is FQNEAQ (reference sequence). V gave up 3 bases and J gave up 3 bases, with 14 bases separating them. DNA of the CDR3: TGTGCCAGCAGCTTTGGTGGACAGTGGGACACTGAAGCTTTCTTT. This gives the protein CASSFGGQWDTEAFF.

The CDR3 sequence is CASSRTVGQLAGELFF. In nucleotides, the CDR3 is TGTGCCAGCAGTCGGACCGTGGGACAATTAGCCGGGGAGCTGTTTTTT. This rearrangement joins TRBV7-3 to TRBJ2-2; D might be TRBD1 (6 bases). The CDR3 extends over 16 amino acids. Germline CDR1 is SGHTA and CDR2 is FQGTGA. The V end lost 6 bases, the J end lost 6 bases, and 20 bases lay between the germline ends.

The chain has TRBV7-3 and TRBJ2-7, with a possible D match to TRBD2 (6 bases). Trimming cost V 5 bases and J 2 bases, with 16 bases left between them. The CDR3 runs 15 residues. Germline V gives CDR1 SGHTA, CDR2 FQGTGA. The CDR3 here is CASSRGALGAYEQYF. Written as DNA, the CDR3 is TGTGCCAGCAGCCGCGGGGCGTTGGGGGCCTACGAGCAGTACTTC.

This sequence joins TRBV5-6 and TRBJ1-3, with D possibly being TRBD1 (5 bases). The CDR3 is 15 residues long. Trimming stripped 0 bases from V and 0 bases from J, with 7 bases between. Germline assignment: CDR1 SGHDT and CDR2 YYEEEE. CDR3 in DNA: TGTGCCAGCAGCTTGGCCGGGGGCTCTGGAAACACCATATATTTT. This gives the protein CASSLAGGSGNTIYF. The whole variable domain, remainder taken from reference TRBV5-6 and TRBJ1-3, is DAGVTQSPTHLIKTRGQQVTLRCSPKSGHDTVSWYQQALGQGPQFIFQYYEEEERQRGNFPDRFSGHQFPNYSSELNVNALLLGDSALYLCASSLAGGSGNTIYFGEGSWLTVV.

The CDR3 sequence is CASSQEPISYEQYF. The CDR3 DNA sequence: TGCGCCAGCAGCCAAGAACCAATCTCCTACGAGCAGTACTTC. The rearrangement uses TRBV4-3 and TRBJ2-7; D gene unclear. With 0 bases removed from V and 0 bases from J, the gap between germline ends came to 6 bases. The CDR3 totals 14 residues. Germline CDR1 reads LGHNA; CDR2 reads YSLEER.

The CDR3 nucleotides are TGTGCCAGCAGCTTAAACCGGGGAGACAGATACGAGCAGTACTTC. This translates into CASSLNRGDRYEQYF. The genes are TRBV7-2 and TRBJ2-7; D possibly uses TRBD1 or TRBD2 (5 bases each). V dropped 2 bases and J dropped 4 bases, with 15 bases sitting between them. The CDR3 totals 15 residues. The V gene's germline CDR1 is SGHTA and CDR2 FQGNSA.

The chain combines TRBV7-2 with TRBJ2-1; D call uncertain. The CDR3 spans 13 residues. Germline-derived CDR1 and CDR2 are SGHTA and FQGNSA. Trimming removed 0 bases at V and 2 bases at J, with 2 bases between. The CDR3 bases are TGTGCCAGCAGCTTAGCAACCTACAATGAGCAGTTCTTC. Residues: CASSLATYNEQFF.

The chain links TRBV30 to TRBJ1-2, with D perhaps matching TRBD1 (5 bases). CDR1 GTSNPN and CDR2 SVGIG come from the germline V gene (reference sequence). This CDR3 has 14 residues. V was cut by 4 bases and J by 5 bases, with 17 bases left in between. The CDR3 nucleotides are TGTGCCTGGACCCGGGACTCCTGGTATTATGGCTACACCTTC. Residues: CAWTRDSWYYGYTF.

CDR3 residues: CASSLDIASSNEQFF. In DNA, the CDR3 is TGTGCCAGCAGCTTAGATATCGCTTCATCCAATGAGCAGTTCTTC. This sequence joins TRBV11-2 and TRBJ2-1, with D unresolved. Germline V gene data show CDR1 as SGHAT and CDR2 as FQNNGV. The CDR3 loop spans 15 amino acids. Trimming stripped 0 bases from V and 6 bases from J, with 12 bases between.

In the case of this clone: At the DNA level, this CDR3 is encoded by other sequences in the same sample as well. This rearrangement joins TRBV9 to TRBJ2-3; D not certain. This CDR3 comprises 14 residues. Per germline, CDR1 SGDLS and CDR2 YYNGEE. Trimming removed 0 bases from V and 0 bases from J, with 5 bases in between. The CDR3 reads CASSVAGSTDTQYF. CDR3 DNA sequence: TGTGCCAGCAGCGTAGCTGGAAGCACAGATACGCAGTATTTT. Full variable domain (outside the CDR3, taken from reference TRBV9 and TRBJ2-3): DSGVTQTPKHLITATGQRVTLRCSPRSGDLSVYWYQQSLDQGLQFLIQYYNGEERAKGNILERFSAQQFPDLHSELNLSSLELGDSALYFCASSVAGSTDTQYFGPGTRLTVL.

This clone has just one count. This chain uses TRBV9 with TRBJ1-2; 9 bases align to TRBD1. This CDR3 has 15 residues. V gave up 0 bases and J gave up 3 bases; unmatched junction bases: 3. Germline values: CDR1 SGDLS, CDR2 YYNGEE. This chain's CDR3 is CASSVVDRGDYGYTF. The CDR3 DNA is TGTGCCAGCAGCGTAGTAGACAGGGGGGACTATGGCTACACCTTC. Based on the CDR3 plus reference TRBV9 and TRBJ1-2, the full variable domain is DSGVTQTPKHLITATGQRVTLRCSPRSGDLSVYWYQQSLDQGLQFLIQYYNGEERAKGNILERFSAQQFPDLHSELNLSSLELGDSALYFCASSVVDRGDYGYTFGSGTRLTVV.

This clone was picked up one time. The chain couples TRBV6-5 to TRBJ2-5; possible D gene TRBD1, 5 bases. Germline CDR1 reads MNHEY; CDR2 reads SVGAGI. The CDR3 runs 15 residues. V gave up 0 bases and J gave up 5 bases, with 13 bases separating them. The CDR3 is CASSYSIRAEETQYF. CDR3 nucleotides: TGTGCCAGCAGTTACTCGATCAGGGCGGAGGAGACCCAGTACTTC.

The chain employs TRBV5-1 and TRBJ1-4; D possibly corresponds to TRBD1 (5 bases). Trimming pared 4 bases from V and 5 bases from J, leaving 12 bases between. This CDR3 contains 14 residues. Per germline, CDR1 SGHRS and CDR2 YFSETQ. Here the CDR3 reads CASSAGPVNEKLFF. In DNA form, the CDR3 reads TGCGCCAGCAGCGCGGGGCCGGTGAATGAAAAACTGTTTTTT.

The chain has TRBV7-8 and TRBJ2-5; 8 bases fit TRBD1. CDR3 length equals 15 residues. With 1 base clipped from V and 5 bases from J, the junction kept 6 bases outside the gene matches. Germline values: CDR1 SGHVS, CDR2 FQNEAQ. The CDR3 spells CASSLVGQVMETQYF. CDR3 nucleotides: TGTGCCAGCAGCTTAGTGGGACAGGTTATGGAGACCCAGTACTTC.

This clone was observed a single time. V gene TRBV27 combines with J gene TRBJ1-4, with TRBD1 identical over 7 bases. Trimming cost V 5 bases and J 0 bases; bases outside gene matches: 12. Germline CDR1 MNHEY, CDR2 SMNVEV (reference sequence). The CDR3 is made up of 18 amino acids. The CDR3 region has the DNA TGTGCCAGCAGTCGGCACAGGGGTAACTCTGCAACTAATGAAAAACTGTTTTTT. It specifies CASSRHRGNSATNEKLFF.

The genes are TRBV28 and TRBJ1-2; D uncertain. This CDR3 has 13 residues. Germline V gene sequence: CDR1 MDHEN, CDR2 SYDVKM. V was cut by 6 bases and J by 3 bases, with 11 bases left in between. The CDR3 here is CASREAVDYGYTF. Here the CDR3 DNA reads TGTGCCAGCAGAGAGGCAGTCGACTATGGCTACACCTTC.

The J gene is TRBJ2-2, the V gene TRBV27, with TRBD1 matching 7 bases. J gave up 3 bases and V 5 bases, and 3 bases lay outside the gene matches. The CDR3 runs 14 residues. The germline CDR1 and CDR2 sequences are MNHEY and SMNVEV (reference sequence). CDR3 DNA: TGTGCCAGCAGTCTCGACAGGGACACCGGGGAGCTGTTTTTT. This gives the protein CASSLDRDTGELFF.

This clone was counted once. V is TRBV9 and J is TRBJ2-5; 9 bases agree with TRBD2. Germline trimming cut 4 bases from V and 4 bases from J; bases unmatched to any gene: 5. Germline V gene lookup returns CDR1 SGDLS and CDR2 YYNGEE. This CDR3 comprises 14 residues. CDR3 nucleotides: TGTGCCAGCAGCTCGGCGACTAGCGGAGAGACCCAGTACTTC. This gives the protein CASSSATSGETQYF. The full variable domain, with the rest looked up from reference TRBV9 and TRBJ2-5, is DSGVTQTPKHLITATGQRVTLRCSPRSGDLSVYWYQQSLDQGLQFLIQYYNGEERAKGNILERFSAQQFPDLHSELNLSSLELGDSALYFCASSSATSGETQYFGPGTRLLVL.

V is TRBV10-3 and J is TRBJ2-2; no firm D call. The V gene's germline CDR1 is ENHRY and CDR2 SYGVKD. Trimming cost V 3 bases and J 5 bases, with 7 bases left between them. This CDR3 is built from 13 residues. The CDR3 DNA follows: TGTGCCATCAGTGATAACTGGACCGGGGAGCTGTTTTTT. Translating it yields CAISDNWTGELFF.

The V and J genes are TRBV9 and TRBJ1-3; no firm D call. Trimming cost V 3 bases and J 8 bases, with 18 bases left between them. CDR3 length equals 15 residues. Germline V CDR1 and CDR2: SGDLS, YYNGEE. CDR3 residues: CASSALAGPFDTIYF. CDR3 DNA: TGTGCCAGCAGCGCCCTCGCCGGACCCTTTGACACCATATATTTT.

The V call is TRBV4-1, the J call TRBJ2-5, with 10 nucleotides matching TRBD2. The ends lost 0 bases at V and 7 bases at J; junction bases unmatched: 5. The V gene's germline CDR1 is MGHRA and CDR2 YSYEKL. The CDR3 length is 15 residues. CDR3 DNA: TGCGCCAGCAGCCAAGATGGAGCGGGAGGGAGGACCCAGTACTTC. It encodes CASSQDGAGGRTQYF.

V and J are TRBV18 and TRBJ2-6; 8 bases match TRBD2. V shed 5 bases, J shed 4 bases, and the junction held 7 bases outside the gene matches. The CDR3 spans 16 residues. Germline V gives CDR1 KGHSH, CDR2 LQKENI. In nucleotides, the CDR3 is TGTGCCAGCTCAACGGTCGGGGGGGCCGGGGCCAACGTCCTGACTTTC. Translating gives CASSTVGGAGANVLTF.